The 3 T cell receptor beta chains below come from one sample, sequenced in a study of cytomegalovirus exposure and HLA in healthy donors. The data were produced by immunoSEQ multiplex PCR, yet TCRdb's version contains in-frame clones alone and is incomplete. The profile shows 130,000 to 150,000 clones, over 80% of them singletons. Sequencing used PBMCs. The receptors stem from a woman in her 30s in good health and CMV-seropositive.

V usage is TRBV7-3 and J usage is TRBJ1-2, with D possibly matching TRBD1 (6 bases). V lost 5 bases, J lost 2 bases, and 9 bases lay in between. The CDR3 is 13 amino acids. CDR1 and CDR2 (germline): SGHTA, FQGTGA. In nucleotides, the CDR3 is TGTGCCAGCAGCCCGGACAGAAACTATGGCTACACCTTC. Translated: CASSPDRNYGYTF. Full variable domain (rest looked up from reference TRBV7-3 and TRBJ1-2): GAGVSQTPSNKVTEKGKYVELRCDPISGHTALYWYRQSLGQGPEFLIYFQGTGAADDSGLPNDRFFAVRPEGSVSTLKIQRTERGDSAVYLCASSPDRNYGYTFGSGTRLTVV.

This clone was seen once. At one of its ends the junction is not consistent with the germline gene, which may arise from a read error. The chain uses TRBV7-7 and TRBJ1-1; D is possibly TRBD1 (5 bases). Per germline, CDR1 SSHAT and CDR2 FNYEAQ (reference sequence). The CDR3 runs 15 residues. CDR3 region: CASSPVGPTNTEAFF. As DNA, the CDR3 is TGTGCTAGCAGCCCGGTGGGGCCGACCAACACTGAAGCTTTCTTT.

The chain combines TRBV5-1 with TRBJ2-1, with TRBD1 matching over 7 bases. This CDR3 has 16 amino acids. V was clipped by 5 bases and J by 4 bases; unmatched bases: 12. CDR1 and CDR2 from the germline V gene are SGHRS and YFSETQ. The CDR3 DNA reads TGCGCCAGCAGTCCTTCCGGGACAGCGAATTACAATGAGCAGTTCTTC. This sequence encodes CASSPSGTANYNEQFF.